This T cell receptor (beta chain) was identified in a study of human CD4 T cells and Enterobacteriaceae. Findings of the study overall: Ex vivo clonotype reactivity was inferred only by sequence matching.

Memory CD4+ T cells were sorted as all CD4+ cells except CD45RA+CCR7+CD95- naive cells, over 95% pure. Healthy donor blood came from Swiss blood donation centers. CD8+, CD14+, CD16+, CD56+, CD19+ and CD25-bright cells were excluded before sorting. Comments on this clone: Its antigen is as yet unknown.

Ex vivo total memory CD4+ cells were sequenced at deep level. Some clones are missing from TCRdb's copy, which holds only in-frame ones; the method was immunoSEQ multiplex PCR. The top ten hold around 1.8% of the sample, which has 25,000 to 35,000 clones, approximately 82% seen once. This TCR derives from a human donor in good health. Source material: memory CD4+ T cells from blood.

The chain's CDR3 is CASSLTPGGWNNEQFF. The CDR3 DNA follows: TGTGCCAGCAGCTTAACTCCCGGCGGTTGGAACAATGAGCAGTTCTTC. The V gene is TRBV7-3, the J gene TRBJ2-1; D is uncertain. Germline CDR1 reads SGHTA; CDR2 reads FQGTGA. CDR3 length: 16 amino acids. The V and J ends lost 0 bases and 5 bases respectively, with 14 bases between them.